Each of the 15 T cell receptor beta chains below was sequenced from the same sample in a study of shared clonotypes between healthy human individuals. CD45RO negativity and positive selection for CCR7 defined naive CD8 cells, a population that excluded terminally differentiated effector memory CD45RA+ cells. Libraries were prepared by immunoSEQ multiplex PCR; TCRdb keeps only in-frame clonotypes and omits some of them. The sample holds 1.5 million to 2.5 million clones, roughly 95% seen once. The sequencing input was naive CD8+ T cells sorted from blood. All receptors come from a young man in good health.

The chain employs TRBV7-9 and TRBJ1-3; D is unclear. The CDR3 consists of 17 residues. Germline assignment: CDR1 SEHNR and CDR2 FQNEAQ (reference sequence). Deletions cut 2 bases from V and 0 bases from J, with 14 bases between. In nucleotides, the CDR3 is TGTGCCAGCAGCTTACCCCAGGAGGAGAGCTCTGGAAACACCATATATTTT. It is translated as CASSLPQEESSGNTIYF. The variable domain in full, with the rest retrieved from reference TRBV7-9 and TRBJ1-3, is DTGVSQNPRHKITKRGQNVTFRCDPISEHNRLYWYRQTLGQGPEFLTYFQNEAQLEKSRLLSDRFSAERPKGSFSTLEIQRTEQGDSAMYLCASSLPQEESSGNTIYFGEGSWLTVV.

The V call is TRBV10-1, the J call TRBJ2-3; 11 nucleotides agree with TRBD2. CDR1 and CDR2 (germline): WNHNN, SYGVQD (reference sequence). This CDR3 has 14 residues. Losses at the gene ends were 6 bases for V and 4 bases for J; bases not matched to a gene: 3. The CDR3 is CASSVAGGPDTQYF. The DNA for the CDR3 is TGCGCCAGCAGCGTAGCGGGAGGGCCAGATACGCAGTATTTT.

The chain uses TRBV5-1 and TRBJ2-7; possibly TRBD1 or TRBD2 for D (6 bases each). V dropped 5 bases and J dropped 5 bases, with 17 bases sitting between them. Germline V gene data show CDR1 as SGHRS and CDR2 as YFSETQ. The CDR3 is 14 residues long. CDR3 in amino acids: CASSLPGEVDEQYF. CDR3 sequence (DNA): TGCGCCAGCAGTTTGCCAGGGGAGGTTGACGAGCAGTACTTC.

The V call is TRBV30, the J call TRBJ2-5, with D hard to call. Between the trimmed V and J ends, which lost 0 bases and 1 base, there was a span of 15 bases. This CDR3 has 16 amino acids. Per germline, CDR1 GTSNPN and CDR2 SVGIG (reference sequence). The CDR3 spells CAWSVERHSGQETQYF. The DNA of the CDR3 is TGTGCCTGGAGTGTAGAGAGGCACAGTGGCCAAGAGACCCAGTACTTC.

The chain has TRBV5-6 and TRBJ2-7; D is ambiguous. The germline V gene has CDR1 SGHDT and CDR2 YYEEEE. Trimming removed 2 bases at V and 4 bases at J, with 10 bases between. This CDR3 contains 13 residues. The chain's CDR3 is CASSLYSFYEQYF. The CDR3 DNA reads TGTGCCAGCAGCTTATACAGCTTTTACGAGCAGTACTTC.

V usage is TRBV10-1 and J usage is TRBJ2-7; D gene unclear. V lost 1 base, J lost 5 bases, and 9 bases lay in between. Germline values: CDR1 WNHNN, CDR2 SYGVQD (reference sequence). The CDR3 runs 13 residues. The CDR3 nucleotides are TGCGCCAGCAGTGAGTGGTCTAGTGACGAGCAGTACTTC. Translated, it gives CASSEWSSDEQYF.

The V gene is TRBV7-8, the J gene TRBJ2-1, with D tentatively TRBD1 or TRBD2 (5 bases each). CDR3 length equals 12 residues. Looked up from germline, CDR1 is SGHVS and CDR2 is FQNEAQ. Trimming removed 1 base from V and 10 bases from J, with 8 bases in between. The CDR3 region has the DNA TGTGCCAGCAGCTTAGGGGGGTCCGAGCAGTTCTTC. Its translation: CASSLGGSEQFF.

J is TRBJ2-7 and V is TRBV27; 9 nucleotides line up with TRBD1. CDR1 MNHEY and CDR2 SMNVEV come from the germline V gene (reference sequence). CDR3 size: 15 residues. J gave up 6 bases and V 5 bases, and 11 bases lay outside the gene matches. CDR3 bases: TGTGCCAGCAGTCGCAGACAGGGGGAATTTACCGAGCAGTACTTC. It yields the protein CASSRRQGEFTEQYF.

This clone has only one observation. Other DNA sequences from this sample encode an identical CDR3 as well. DNA of the CDR3: TGTGCCAGCAGTGAAGTGGGGACGGAATATTCACCCCTCCACTTT. Translating gives CASSEVGTEYSPLHF. This chain uses TRBV2 with TRBJ1-6; the D gene is possibly TRBD1 (5 bases). This CDR3 is built from 15 residues. Germline loops: CDR1 SNHLY, CDR2 FYNNEI. V lost 1 base and J 8 bases, leaving 12 bases between the germline ends.

In the case of this clone: At the DNA level, this CDR3 is encoded by other sequences in the same sample as well. V usage is TRBV9 and J usage is TRBJ2-7; the match to TRBD2 covers 12 bases. V dropped 4 bases and J dropped 4; count of bases not matched to a gene: 3. The CDR3 extends over 14 amino acids. Germline assignment: CDR1 SGDLS and CDR2 YYNGEE. CDR3 amino acids: CASSSGLAGYEQYF. In DNA form, the CDR3 reads TGTGCCAGCAGCTCAGGACTAGCGGGGTACGAGCAGTACTTC.

About this clone: This sample includes further DNA sequences coding for the same CDR3. The chain is built from TRBV5-6 and TRBJ2-5; D might be TRBD2 (6 bases). This CDR3 is built from 14 residues. Germline CDR1 is SGHDT and CDR2 is YYEEEE. V was trimmed by 0 bases and J by 4 bases, leaving 10 bases between them. The CDR3 DNA is TGTGCCAGCAGCTTGGAACTAGCTGGAGAGACCCAGTACTTC. It encodes CASSLELAGETQYF.

The V gene is TRBV27, the J gene TRBJ1-1; possibly TRBD1 for D (6 bases). The CDR3 is made up of 15 amino acids. Trimming removed 2 bases from V and 4 bases from J, with 14 bases in between. Germline CDR1 MNHEY, CDR2 SMNVEV (reference sequence). CDR3 in DNA: TGTGCCAGCAGTTTAAGTGTTCAGGGGTCCACTGAAGCTTTCTTT. Protein product: CASSLSVQGSTEAFF.

This chain uses TRBV29-1 with TRBJ2-5; the match to TRBD1 covers 8 bases. Germline trimming cut 4 bases from V and 3 bases from J; bases unmatched to any gene: 4. CDR3 size: 13 residues. Germline V lookup: CDR1 SQVTM, CDR2 ANQGSEA. The CDR3 loop is CSVVQGAEETQYF. CDR3 nucleotide sequence: TGCAGCGTTGTTCAGGGGGCTGAAGAGACCCAGTACTTC.

This clone was seen just once. V usage is TRBV5-4 and J usage is TRBJ2-3, with D maybe TRBD2 (6 bases). V lost 4 bases and J 5 bases, leaving 8 bases between the germline ends. The CDR3 covers 12 residues. CDR1 is SGHNT, CDR2 YYREEE, per germline (reference sequence). The CDR3: CASSMGGDTQYF. The CDR3 nucleotides read TGTGCCAGCAGCATGGGGGGAGATACGCAGTATTTT.

On this clone: Other DNA variants within this sample encode the same CDR3. This rearrangement joins TRBV28 to TRBJ2-7; D ambiguous. CDR3 size: 12 residues. Germline V gives CDR1 MDHEN, CDR2 SYDVKM. V was clipped by 3 bases and J by 3 bases, with 6 bases between them. CDR3: CASSFRLYEQYF. DNA of the CDR3: TGTGCCAGCAGTTTCCGACTCTACGAGCAGTACTTC.